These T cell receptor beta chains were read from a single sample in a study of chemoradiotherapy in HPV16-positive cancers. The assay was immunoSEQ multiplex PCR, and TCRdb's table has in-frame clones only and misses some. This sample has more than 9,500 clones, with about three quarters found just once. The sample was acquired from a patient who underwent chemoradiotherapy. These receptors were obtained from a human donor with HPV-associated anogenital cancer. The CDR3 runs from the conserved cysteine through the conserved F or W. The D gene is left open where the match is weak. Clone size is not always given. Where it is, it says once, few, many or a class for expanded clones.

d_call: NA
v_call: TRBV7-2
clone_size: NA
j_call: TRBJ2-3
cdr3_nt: TGTGCCAGCAGCTTACTCCCCCCCACAGATACGCAGTATTTT
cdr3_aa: CASSLLPPTDTQYF

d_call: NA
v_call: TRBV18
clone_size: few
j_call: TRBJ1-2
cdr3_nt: TGTGCCAGCTCACCTAACAGGGATGGCTACACCTTC
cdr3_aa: CASSPNRDGYTF

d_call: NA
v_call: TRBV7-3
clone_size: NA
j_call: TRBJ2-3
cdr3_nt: TGTGCCAGCAGCTCCTCAGGTGTCCAGGCAGATACGCAGTATTTT
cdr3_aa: CASSSSGVQADTQYF

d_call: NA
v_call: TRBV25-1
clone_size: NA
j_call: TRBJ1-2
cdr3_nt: TGTGCCAGCAGCCAGGTCCGGGGGAACTATGGCTACACCTTC
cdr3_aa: CASSQVRGNYGYTF

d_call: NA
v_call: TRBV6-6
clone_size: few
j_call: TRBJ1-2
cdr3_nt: TGTGCCAGCAGCTACGGGGCCCCATATGGCTACACCTTC
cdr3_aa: CASSYGAPYGYTF

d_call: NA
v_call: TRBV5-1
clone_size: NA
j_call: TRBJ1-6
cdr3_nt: TGCGCCAGCAGCGTAGACAAAAATTCACCCCTCCACTTT
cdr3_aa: CASSVDKNSPLHF

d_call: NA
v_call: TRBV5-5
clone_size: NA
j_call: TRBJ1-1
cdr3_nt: TGTGCCAGCAGCTTGGGACCCCTTATCCCTGAAGCTTTCTTT
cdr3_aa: CASSLGPLIPEAFF

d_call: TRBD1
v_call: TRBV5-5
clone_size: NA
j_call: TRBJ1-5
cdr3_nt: TGTGCCAGCAGCCAGAACCGGGACAGGGGGAATCAGCCCCAGCATTTT
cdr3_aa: CASSQNRDRGNQPQHF

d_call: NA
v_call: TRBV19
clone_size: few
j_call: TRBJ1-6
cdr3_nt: TGTGCCAGTAGTATCCGGGCTAATTCACCCCTCCACTTT
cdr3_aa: CASSIRANSPLHF

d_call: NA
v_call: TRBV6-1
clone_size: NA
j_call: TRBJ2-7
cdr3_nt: TGTGCCAGCACATCCGGCCGGGACTACGAGCAGTACTTC
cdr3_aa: CASTSGRDYEQYF

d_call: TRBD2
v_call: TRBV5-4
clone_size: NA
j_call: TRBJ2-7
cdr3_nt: TGTGCCAGCAGCTCTGCCCCGACTAGCGGGATTTACGAGCAGTACTTC
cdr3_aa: CASSSAPTSGIYEQYF

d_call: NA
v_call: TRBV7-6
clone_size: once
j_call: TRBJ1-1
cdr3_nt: TGTGCCAGCAGCCGCCCCCGGAACACTGAAGCTTTCTTT
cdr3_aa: CASSRPRNTEAFF

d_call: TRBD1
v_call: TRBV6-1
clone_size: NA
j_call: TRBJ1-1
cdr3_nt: TGTGCCAGCAGGGAGACAGGGGCCGGCACTGAAGCTTTCTTT
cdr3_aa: CASRETGAGTEAFF

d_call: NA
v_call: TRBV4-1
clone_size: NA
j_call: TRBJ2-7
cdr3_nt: TGCGCCAGCAGCCAACAAGGGGTGGGGTACGAGCAGTACTTC
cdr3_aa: CASSQQGVGYEQYF

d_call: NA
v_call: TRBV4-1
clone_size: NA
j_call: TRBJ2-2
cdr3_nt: TGCGCCAGCAGCACAGAGGCTGCGAACACCGGGGAGCTGTTTTTT
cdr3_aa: CASSTEAANTGELFF

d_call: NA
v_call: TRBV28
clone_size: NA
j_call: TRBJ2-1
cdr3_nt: TGTGCCAGCAGTTCCAATAGGGAGCAGTTCTTC
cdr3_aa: CASSSNREQFF

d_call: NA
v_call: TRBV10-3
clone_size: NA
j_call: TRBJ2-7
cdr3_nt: TGTGCCGCCCGAGGGGCTGGAGAGCAGTACTTC
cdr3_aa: CAARGAGEQYF

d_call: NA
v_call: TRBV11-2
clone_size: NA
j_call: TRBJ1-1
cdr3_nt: TGTGCCAGCAGCTCCTCTACCTGGGGCACTGAAGCTTTCTTT
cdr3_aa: CASSSSTWGTEAFF

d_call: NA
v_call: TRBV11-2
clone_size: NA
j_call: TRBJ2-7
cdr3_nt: TGTGCCAGCAGTCAGCTTTTCCAGTTCTTAACACCTTCCTACGAGCAGTACTTC
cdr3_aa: CASSQLFQFLTPSYEQYF

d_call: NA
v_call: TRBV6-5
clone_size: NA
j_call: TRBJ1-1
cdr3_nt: TGTGCCAGCAGTTACTCTAAAAGATCTGAAGCTTTCTTT
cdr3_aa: CASSYSKRSEAFF

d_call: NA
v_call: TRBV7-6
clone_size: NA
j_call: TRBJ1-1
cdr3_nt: TGTGCCAGCAGCTTAGCGGGGGGCGAGACTGAAGCTTTCTTT
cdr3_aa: CASSLAGGETEAFF

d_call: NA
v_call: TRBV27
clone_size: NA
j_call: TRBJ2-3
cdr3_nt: TGTGCCAGCAGTTTTTCTGTCCTGAGGGCAGATACGCAGTATTTT
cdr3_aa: CASSFSVLRADTQYF

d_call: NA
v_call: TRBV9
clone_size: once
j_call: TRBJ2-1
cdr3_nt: TGTGCCAGCAGCGTAGATGGACTAACGGCGAATGAGCAGTTCTTC
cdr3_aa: CASSVDGLTANEQFF

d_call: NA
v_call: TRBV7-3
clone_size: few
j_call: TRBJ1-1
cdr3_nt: TGTGCCAGCAGCTTAAGACCGACCAGCACTGAAGCTTTCTTT
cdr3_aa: CASSLRPTSTEAFF

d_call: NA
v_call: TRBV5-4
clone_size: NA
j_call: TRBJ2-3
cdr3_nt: TGTGCCAGCAGCTTGACAGGCGGAGATACGCAGTATTTT
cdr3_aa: CASSLTGGDTQYF

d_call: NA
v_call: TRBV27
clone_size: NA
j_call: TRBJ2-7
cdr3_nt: TGTGCCAGCAGCAGAAGGGAGGACTACGAGCAGTACTTC
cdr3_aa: CASSRREDYEQYF

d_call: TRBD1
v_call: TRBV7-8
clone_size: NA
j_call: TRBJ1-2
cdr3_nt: TGTGCCAGCAGTTCGGACAGGGTGGGAGGCTACACCTTC
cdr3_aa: CASSSDRVGGYTF

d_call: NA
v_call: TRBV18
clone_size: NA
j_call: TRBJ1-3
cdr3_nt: TGTGCCAGCTCACTTATTATTGGGGCCACGAACTCTGGAAACACCATATATTTT
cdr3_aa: CASSLIIGATNSGNTIYF